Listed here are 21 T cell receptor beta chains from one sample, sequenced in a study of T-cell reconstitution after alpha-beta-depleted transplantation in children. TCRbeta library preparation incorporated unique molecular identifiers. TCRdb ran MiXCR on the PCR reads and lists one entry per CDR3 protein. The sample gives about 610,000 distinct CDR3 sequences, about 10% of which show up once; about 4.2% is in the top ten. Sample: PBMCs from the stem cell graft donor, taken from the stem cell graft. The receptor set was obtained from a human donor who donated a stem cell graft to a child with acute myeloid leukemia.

In DNA, the CDR3 is TGTGCCAGCAGTTCCGCCTCAGCTGGGTATGGCTACACCTTC. This encodes CASSSASAGYGYTF. J is TRBJ1-2 and V is TRBV6-5; D is unresolved. The CDR3 contains 14 residues. Trimming left V 4 bases short and J 5 bases short, with 14 bases between. The germline gives CDR1 MNHEY, CDR2 SVGAGI.

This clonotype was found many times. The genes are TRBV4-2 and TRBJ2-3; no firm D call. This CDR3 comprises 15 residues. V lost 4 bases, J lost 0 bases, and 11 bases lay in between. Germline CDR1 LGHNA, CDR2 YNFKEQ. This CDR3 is CASSPLSWSTDTQYF. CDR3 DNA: TGTGCCAGCAGCCCTCTCTCCTGGAGCACAGATACGCAGTATTTT.

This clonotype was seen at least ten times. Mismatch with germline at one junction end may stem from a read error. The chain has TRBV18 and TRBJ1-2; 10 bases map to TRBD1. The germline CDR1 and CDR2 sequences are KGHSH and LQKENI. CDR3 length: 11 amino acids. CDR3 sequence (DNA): TGTGCCAGCTCACCGGACAGGGGGTCCCACTTC. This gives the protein CASSPDRGSHF.

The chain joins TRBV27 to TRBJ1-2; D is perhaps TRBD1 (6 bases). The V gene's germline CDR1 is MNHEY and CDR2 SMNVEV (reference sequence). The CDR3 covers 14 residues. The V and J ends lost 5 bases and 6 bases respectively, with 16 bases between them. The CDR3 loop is CASSTGWGMDGYTF. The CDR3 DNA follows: TGTGCCAGCAGTACAGGGTGGGGTATGGATGGCTACACCTTC.

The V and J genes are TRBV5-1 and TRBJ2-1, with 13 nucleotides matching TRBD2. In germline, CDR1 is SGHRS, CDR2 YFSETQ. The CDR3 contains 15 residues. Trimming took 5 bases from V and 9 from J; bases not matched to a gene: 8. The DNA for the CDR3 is TGCGCCAGCAGATGGACTAGCGGGAGTTCCTCTGAGCAGTTCTTC. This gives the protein CASRWTSGSSSEQFF.

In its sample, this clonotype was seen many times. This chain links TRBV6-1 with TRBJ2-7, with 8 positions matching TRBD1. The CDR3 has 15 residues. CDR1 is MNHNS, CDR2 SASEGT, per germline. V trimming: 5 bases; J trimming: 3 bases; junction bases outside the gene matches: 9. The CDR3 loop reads CASSPTTGAYYEQYF. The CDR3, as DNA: TGTGCCAGCAGTCCCACGACAGGGGCTTACTACGAGCAGTACTTC.

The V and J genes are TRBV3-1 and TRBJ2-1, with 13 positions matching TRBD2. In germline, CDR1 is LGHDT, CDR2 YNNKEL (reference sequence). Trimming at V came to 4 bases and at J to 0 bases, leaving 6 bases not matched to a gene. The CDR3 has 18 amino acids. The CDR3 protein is CASSLWGLAGSSYNEQFF. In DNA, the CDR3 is TGTGCCAGCAGCCTCTGGGGACTAGCGGGGAGCTCCTACAATGAGCAGTTCTTC.

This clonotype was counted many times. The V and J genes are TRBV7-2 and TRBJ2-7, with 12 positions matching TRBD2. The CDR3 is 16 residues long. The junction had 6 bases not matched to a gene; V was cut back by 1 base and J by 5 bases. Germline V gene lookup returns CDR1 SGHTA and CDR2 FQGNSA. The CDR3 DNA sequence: TGTGCCAGCAGCTTAGTCGTCCTAGCGGGAGGGAACGAGCAGTACTTC. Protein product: CASSLVVLAGGNEQYF.

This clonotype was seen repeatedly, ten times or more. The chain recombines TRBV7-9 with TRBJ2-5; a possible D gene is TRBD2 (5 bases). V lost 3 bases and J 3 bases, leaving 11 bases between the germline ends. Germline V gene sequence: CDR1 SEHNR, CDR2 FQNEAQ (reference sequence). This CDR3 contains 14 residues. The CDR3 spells CASSLALREETQYF. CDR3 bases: TGTGCCAGCAGCTTGGCCCTGAGGGAAGAGACCCAGTACTTC.

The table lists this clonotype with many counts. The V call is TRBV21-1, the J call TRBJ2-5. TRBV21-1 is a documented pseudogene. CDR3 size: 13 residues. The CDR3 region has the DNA TGTGCCAGCAGCATCCAGGAAAAAGAGACCCAGTACTTC. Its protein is CASSIQEKETQYF.

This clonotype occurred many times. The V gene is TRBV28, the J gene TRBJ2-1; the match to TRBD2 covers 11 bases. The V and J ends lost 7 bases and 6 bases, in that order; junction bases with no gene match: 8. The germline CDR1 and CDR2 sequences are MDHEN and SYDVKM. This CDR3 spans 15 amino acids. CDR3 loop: CASTTLAGGFNEQFF. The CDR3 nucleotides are TGTGCCAGCACCACTCTAGCGGGAGGTTTCAATGAGCAGTTCTTC.

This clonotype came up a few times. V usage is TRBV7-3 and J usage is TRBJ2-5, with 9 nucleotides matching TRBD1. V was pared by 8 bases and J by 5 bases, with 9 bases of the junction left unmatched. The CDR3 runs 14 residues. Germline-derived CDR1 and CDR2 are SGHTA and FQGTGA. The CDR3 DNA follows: TGTGCCAGCTCCCAGACAGGGGGTAGTGAGACCCAGTACTTC. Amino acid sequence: CASSQTGGSETQYF.

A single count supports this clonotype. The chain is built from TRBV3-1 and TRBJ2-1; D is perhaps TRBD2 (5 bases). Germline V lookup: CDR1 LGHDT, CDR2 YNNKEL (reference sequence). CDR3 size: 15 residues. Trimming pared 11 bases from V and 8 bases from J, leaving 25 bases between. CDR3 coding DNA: TGTGCCTTCTGTGGCGACGGTGTCCTCGGGGATGAGCAGTTCTTC. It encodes CAFCGDGVLGDEQFF.

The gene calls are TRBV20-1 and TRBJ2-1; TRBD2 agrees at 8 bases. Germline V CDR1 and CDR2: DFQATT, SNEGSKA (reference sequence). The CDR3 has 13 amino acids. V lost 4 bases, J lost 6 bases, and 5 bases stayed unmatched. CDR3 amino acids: CSAMPGGPNEQFF. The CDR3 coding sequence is TGCAGTGCTATGCCGGGAGGGCCCAATGAGCAGTTCTTC.

CDR3 nucleotides: TGCAGCGTTGAGGGTCTAGCGGATTACGAGCAGTACTTC. Protein sequence: CSVEGLADYEQYF. The chain links TRBV29-1 to TRBJ2-7, with TRBD2 matching 7 bases. Germline loops: CDR1 SQVTM, CDR2 ANQGSEA. V was clipped by 3 bases and J by 4 bases; unmatched bases: 6. This CDR3 is built from 13 residues.

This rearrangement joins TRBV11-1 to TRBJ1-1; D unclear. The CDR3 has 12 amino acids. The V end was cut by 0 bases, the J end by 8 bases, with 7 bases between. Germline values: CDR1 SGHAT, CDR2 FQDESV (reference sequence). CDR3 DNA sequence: TGTGCCAGCAGCTTAGCGGGGATGGAAGCTTTCTTT. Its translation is CASSLAGMEAFF.

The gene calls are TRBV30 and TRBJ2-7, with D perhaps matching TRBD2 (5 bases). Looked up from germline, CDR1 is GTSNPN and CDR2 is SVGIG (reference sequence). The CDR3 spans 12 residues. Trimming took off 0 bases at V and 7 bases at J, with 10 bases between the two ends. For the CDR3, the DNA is TGTGCCTGGAGTGTCGGTACGGGAGAGCAGTACTTC. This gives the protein CAWSVGTGEQYF.

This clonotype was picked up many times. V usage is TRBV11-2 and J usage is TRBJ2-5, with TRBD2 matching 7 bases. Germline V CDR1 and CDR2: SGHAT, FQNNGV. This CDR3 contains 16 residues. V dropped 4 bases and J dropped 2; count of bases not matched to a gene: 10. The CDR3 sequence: CASSSGDQGLQETQYF. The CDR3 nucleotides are TGTGCCAGCAGCTCGGGGGACCAGGGACTACAAGAGACCCAGTACTTC.

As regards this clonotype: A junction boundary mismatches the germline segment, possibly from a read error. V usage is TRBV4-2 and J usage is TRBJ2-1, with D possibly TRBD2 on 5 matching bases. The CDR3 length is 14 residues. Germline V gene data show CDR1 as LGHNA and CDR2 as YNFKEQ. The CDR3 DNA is TGTGCCAGCAGCCATTTTTTGGGGAGAAATGAGCAGTGCTTC. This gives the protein CASSHFLGRNEQCF.

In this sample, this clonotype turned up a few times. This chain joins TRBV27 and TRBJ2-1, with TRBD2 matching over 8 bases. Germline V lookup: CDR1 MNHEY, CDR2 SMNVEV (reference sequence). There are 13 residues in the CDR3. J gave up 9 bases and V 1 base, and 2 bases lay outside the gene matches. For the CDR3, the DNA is TGTGCCAGCAGTTTATTACGGGAGGGTGAGCAGTTCTTC. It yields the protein CASSLLREGEQFF.

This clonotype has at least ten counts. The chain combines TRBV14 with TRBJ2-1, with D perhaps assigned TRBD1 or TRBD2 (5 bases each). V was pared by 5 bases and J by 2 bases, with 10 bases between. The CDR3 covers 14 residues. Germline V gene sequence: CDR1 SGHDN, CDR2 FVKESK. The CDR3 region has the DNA TGTGCCAGCAGCTTCGGGACCCCCTACAATGAGCAGTTCTTC. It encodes CASSFGTPYNEQFF.